This passage covers 31 T cell receptor beta chains from one sample sequenced in a study of T-cell reconstitution after alpha-beta-depleted transplantation in children. Unique molecular identifiers tagged the TCRbeta library. TCRdb re-derived calls from the PCR reads in MiXCR, one entry per CDR3 protein. The sample lists some 640,000 distinct CDR3 sequences, roughly 17% occurring once. Sample: PBMCs from the stem cell graft donor, taken from the stem cell graft. All receptors come from a human donor who donated a stem cell graft to a child with acute myeloid leukemia.

This clonotype was observed a handful of times. The chain joins TRBV2 to TRBJ1-4; maybe TRBD1 (5 bases). Trimming removed 7 bases at V and 2 bases at J, with 17 bases between. Germline assignment: CDR1 SNHLY and CDR2 FYNNEI. The CDR3 has 16 residues. The CDR3 loop reads CASIMGPGGTNEKLFF. Written as DNA, the CDR3 is TGTGCCAGCATTATGGGACCGGGAGGTACTAATGAAAAACTGTTTTTT.

Ten or more counts support this clonotype. The chain combines TRBV4-2 with TRBJ2-1; 11 positions agree with TRBD2. This CDR3 is built from 16 residues. Germline CDR1 is LGHNA and CDR2 is YNFKEQ. V dropped 4 bases and J dropped 4; count of bases not matched to a gene: 6. CDR3 amino acids: CASSLVLAGAYNEQFF. As DNA, the CDR3 is TGTGCCAGCAGCCTCGTACTAGCGGGGGCGTACAATGAGCAGTTCTTC.

This clonotype was counted at least ten times. The gene calls are TRBV20-1 and TRBJ2-5; D possibly corresponds to TRBD2 (5 bases). The CDR3 is made up of 13 amino acids. V was trimmed by 4 bases and J by 5 bases, leaving 14 bases between them. Germline V gives CDR1 DFQATT, CDR2 SNEGSKA (reference sequence). The CDR3 sequence is CSAKERPWETQYF. The CDR3, as DNA: TGCAGTGCTAAGGAGCGGCCTTGGGAGACCCAGTACTTC.

This clonotype was picked up a small number of times. The chain has TRBV12-3 or TRBV12-4 and TRBJ1-5; 10 bases fit TRBD1. The CDR3 is 15 residues long. Trimming cost V 6 bases and J 3 bases; bases outside gene matches: 5. CDR3 nucleotide sequence: TGTGCCAGCAGGCCCGGGACAGGGGTCAATCAGCCCCAGCATTTT. Protein sequence: CASRPGTGVNQPQHF.

This sequence joins TRBV20-1 and TRBJ2-3; 11 bases match TRBD2. Per germline, CDR1 DFQATT and CDR2 SNEGSKA (reference sequence). The CDR3 is 20 amino acids. V lost 2 bases to trimming and J lost 2 bases; unmatched junction nucleotides: 18. The CDR3 bases are TGCAGTGCTAGATCTTATCTAGCGGGGGGCACCTCCAACAACACAGATACGCAGTATTTT. Protein product: CSARSYLAGGTSNNTDTQYF.

This clonotype was counted at least ten times. The chain is built from TRBV20-1 and TRBJ2-3; 8 nucleotides align to TRBD2. The trim removed 3 bases at V and 2 bases at J, leaving 16 bases unmatched. Germline loops: CDR1 DFQATT, CDR2 SNEGSKA (reference sequence). The CDR3 is 18 amino acids. This chain's CDR3 is CSARGVAGLPSFTDTQYF. The CDR3 nucleotides read TGCAGTGCTAGGGGGGTAGCGGGGCTACCCTCTTTCACAGATACGCAGTATTTT.

This clonotype showed up many times. This sequence joins TRBV20-1 and TRBJ2-7; no reliable D call. Germline values: CDR1 DFQATT, CDR2 SNEGSKA (reference sequence). The CDR3 consists of 11 residues. Trimming cost V 6 bases and J 4 bases, with 10 bases left between them. The CDR3 spells CSAGRVYEQYF. In nucleotides, the CDR3 is TGCAGTGCAGGACGGGTTTACGAGCAGTACTTC.

The J gene is TRBJ2-7, the V gene TRBV7-2; D not certain. This CDR3 region has 13 residues. V was shortened by 5 bases and J by 2 bases, with 10 bases between the two germline ends. Germline V gene lookup returns CDR1 SGHTA and CDR2 FQGNSA. The CDR3 protein is CASSDLVTYEQYF. The CDR3 region has the DNA TGTGCCAGCAGCGACTTGGTAACCTACGAGCAGTACTTC.

This clonotype was seen at least ten times. V gene TRBV20-1 combines with J gene TRBJ2-7; D is perhaps TRBD1 (5 bases). The CDR3 length is 14 residues. In germline, CDR1 is DFQATT, CDR2 SNEGSKA (reference sequence). V was shortened by 0 bases and J by 0 bases, with 9 bases between the two germline ends. The CDR3 loop reads CSARDQGFSYEQYV. Here the CDR3 DNA reads TGCAGTGCTAGAGATCAGGGCTTCTCCTACGAGCAGTACGTC.

In this sample, this clonotype turned up many times. The chain employs TRBV29-1 and TRBJ1-1, with a tentative D call TRBD1 (5 bases). The V end was cut by 8 bases, the J end by 3 bases, with 16 bases between. The germline V gene has CDR1 SQVTM and CDR2 ANQGSEA. The CDR3 has 13 residues. The CDR3 region is CSTSGGRDTEAFF. DNA for the CDR3: TGCAGCACCTCGGGGGGGAGGGACACTGAAGCTTTCTTT.

The rearrangement links TRBV27 to TRBJ2-7; D unresolved. Germline V gene lookup returns CDR1 MNHEY and CDR2 SMNVEV (reference sequence). This CDR3 region has 13 residues. V lost 0 bases and J lost 6, with 9 bases in between. The CDR3 loop is CASSLSSFGEQYF. The CDR3 DNA sequence: TGTGCCAGCAGTTTATCTTCCTTTGGCGAGCAGTACTTC.

This clonotype was counted ten times or more. The rearrangement joins TRBV10-3 to TRBJ2-7; 7 bases match TRBD2. Germline V CDR1 and CDR2: ENHRY, SYGVKD. After removal of 3 bases from V and 6 bases from J, the junction contained 8 bases not matched to a gene. The CDR3 is made up of 14 amino acids. CDR3 sequence (DNA): TGTGCCATCAGTGATCCAGCGGGGATGGGCGAGCAGTACTTC. Residues: CAISDPAGMGEQYF.

V and J are TRBV13 and TRBJ1-5; possibly TRBD1 for D (6 bases). The germline CDR1 and CDR2 sequences are PRHDT and FYEKMQ (reference sequence). V was clipped by 5 bases and J by 7 bases, with 24 bases between them. The CDR3 is 17 residues long. The CDR3 here is CASSKAGQYGASQPQHF. CDR3 bases: TGTGCCAGCAGCAAAGCAGGACAGTATGGCGCCAGCCAGCCCCAGCATTTT. The full variable domain, completed using reference TRBV13 and TRBJ1-5, is AAGVIQSPRHLIKEKRETATLKCYPIPRHDTVYWYQQGPGQDPQFLISFYEKMQSDKGSIPDRFSAQQFSDYHSELNMSSLELGDSALYFCASSKAGQYGASQPQHFGDGTRLSIL.

The V and J genes are TRBV7-2 and TRBJ1-1; D perhaps matches TRBD1 (5 bases). V shed 2 bases and J shed 14 bases, with 21 bases lying between them. The CDR3 is 14 amino acids. Germline CDR1 SGHTA, CDR2 FQGNSA. The CDR3 region is CASSLPGTLNHRFF. The CDR3 DNA sequence: TGTGCCAGCAGCTTACCCGGGACTTTAAACCACCGCTTCTTT.

This clonotype was picked up many times. The rearrangement links TRBV12-3 or TRBV12-4 to TRBJ1-1; D is perhaps TRBD1 (5 bases). The CDR3 sequence is 13 residues long. V shed 8 bases and J shed 4 bases, with 14 bases lying between them. CDR3 DNA sequence: TGTGCCAGCGGAAGGGCGGGGGTCACTGAAGCTTTCTTT. Its protein product is CASGRAGVTEAFF.

This clonotype has at least ten counts. The chain carries TRBV20-1 and TRBJ1-5, with D maybe TRBD1 (6 bases). Trimming removed 6 bases at V and 7 bases at J, with 22 bases between. The CDR3 consists of 15 residues. Germline-derived CDR1 and CDR2 are DFQATT and SNEGSKA (reference sequence). CDR3 region: CSAAEETGIIQPQHF. CDR3 DNA: TGCAGTGCCGCCGAGGAAACAGGGATCATCCAGCCCCAGCATTTT.

The sample holds a few counts of this clonotype. The chain combines TRBV25-1 with TRBJ2-5; D could derive from TRBD1 or TRBD2 (5 bases each). The germline gives CDR1 MGHDK, CDR2 SYGVNS. This CDR3 region has 16 residues. The germline V and J ends were trimmed by 3 bases and 2 bases, with 16 bases remaining between them. In nucleotides, the CDR3 is TGTGCCAGCAGTGAGTGGGGGTCGGACGGACAAGAGACCCAGTACTTC. This translates into CASSEWGSDGQETQYF.

The J gene is TRBJ2-7, the V gene TRBV4-3; D is possibly TRBD2 (6 bases). This CDR3 is 14 amino acids long. CDR1 is LGHNA, CDR2 YSLEER, per germline. V was cut by 3 bases and J by 2 bases, with 11 bases left in between. In DNA, the CDR3 is TGCGCCAGCAGCCAGGCTCCGGGGGCCTACGAGCAGTACTTC. Translation: CASSQAPGAYEQYF.

V and J are TRBV11-1 and TRBJ2-7; TRBD2 aligns across 9 bases. Germline V gene data show CDR1 as SGHAT and CDR2 as FQDESV (reference sequence). This CDR3 spans 15 amino acids. The V and J ends lost 1 base and 5 bases, in that order; junction bases with no gene match: 6. For the CDR3, the DNA is TGTGCCAGCAGCTTAGAGGGGACTAGCACCCACGAGCAGTACTTC. Translation: CASSLEGTSTHEQYF.

This chain joins TRBV10-3 and TRBJ2-7, with D perhaps TRBD2 (5 bases). Germline assignment: CDR1 ENHRY and CDR2 SYGVKD. The germline V and J ends were trimmed by 0 bases and 6 bases, with 9 bases remaining between them. The CDR3 length is 13 residues. The CDR3 protein is CAISESPGSEQYF. CDR3 in DNA: TGTGCCATCAGTGAGTCCCCGGGGTCCGAGCAGTACTTC.

This clonotype came up many times. The chain combines TRBV6-5 with TRBJ2-7; 7 bases agree with TRBD1. The CDR3 spans 14 residues. Germline CDR1 MNHEY, CDR2 SVGAGI. V shed 0 bases, J shed 6 bases, and the junction held 5 bases outside the gene matches. CDR3 coding DNA: TGTGCCAGCAGTTACTCGCTCAGGGGGTCCGAGCAGTACTTC. It encodes CASSYSLRGSEQYF.

V is TRBV7-2 and J is TRBJ1-2; D possibly corresponds to TRBD1 (5 bases). The CDR3 extends over 15 amino acids. The germline CDR1 and CDR2 sequences are SGHTA and FQGNSA. Trimming removed 1 base from V and 8 bases from J, with 17 bases in between. The chain's CDR3 is CASSLGQGWSQGYTF. The DNA for the CDR3 is TGTGCCAGCAGCTTAGGTCAGGGATGGTCTCAGGGCTACACCTTC.

This clonotype has only a few counts. This rearrangement joins TRBV28 to TRBJ2-7; TRBD1 matches 9 bases. The CDR3 runs to 15 residues. Unmatched junction bases numbered 10, after V lost 5 bases and J lost 5 bases. From germline, CDR1 is MDHEN and CDR2 SYDVKM. The CDR3 is CASSQSGTGSHEQYV. Here the CDR3 DNA reads TGTGCCAGCAGTCAAAGCGGGACAGGGTCTCACGAGCAGTACGTC.

The chain combines TRBV7-9 with TRBJ2-3; 7 bases are a match to TRBD1. V trimming: 5 bases; J trimming: 4 bases; junction bases outside the gene matches: 12. The CDR3 runs to 16 residues. Germline V gene sequence: CDR1 SEHNR, CDR2 FQNEAQ (reference sequence). Written as DNA, the CDR3 is TGTGCCAGCAGCCAATGGCGGACAGGAGCTTCAGATACGCAGTATTTT. Its protein product is CASSQWRTGASDTQYF. Complete variable domain (other parts from reference TRBV7-9 and TRBJ2-3): DTGVSQNPRHKITKRGQNVTFRCDPISEHNRLYWYRQTLGQGPEFLTYFQNEAQLEKSRLLSDRFSAERPKGSFSTLEIQRTEQGDSAMYLCASSQWRTGASDTQYFGPGTRLTVL.

This clonotype showed up just a few times. The chain has TRBV5-1 and TRBJ1-3; TRBD1 aligns across 7 bases. CDR1 SGHRS and CDR2 YFSETQ come from the germline V gene. With V trimmed by 1 base and J by 8 bases, 9 bases remained unmatched. This CDR3 region has 15 residues. The CDR3 is CASSLQGTAGDTIYF. The CDR3 DNA is TGCGCCAGCAGCTTGCAGGGGACAGCCGGGGACACCATATATTTT. Using reference TRBV5-1 and TRBJ1-3 for the parts outside the CDR3, the full variable domain is KAGVTQTPRYLIKTRGQQVTLSCSPISGHRSVSWYQQTPGQGLQFLFEYFSETQRNKGNFPGRFSGRQFSNSRSEMNVSTLELGDSALYLCASSLQGTAGDTIYFGEGSWLTVV.

V and J are TRBV20-1 and TRBJ2-1; D possibly corresponds to TRBD1 (6 bases). V was cut by 6 bases and J by 2 bases, with 17 bases left in between. From germline, CDR1 is DFQATT and CDR2 SNEGSKA (reference sequence). CDR3 length: 15 amino acids. The CDR3 DNA reads TGCAGTGCCCCCCCTCAGGGGTCCGCCTACAATGAGCAGTTCTTC. This gives the protein CSAPPQGSAYNEQFF.

This CDR3 is CCARKGRGAGGNQPQHF. In DNA, the CDR3 is TGCTGCGCTAGAAAGGGTAGGGGGGCGGGAGGCAATCAGCCCCAGCATTTT. The chain carries TRBV20-1 and TRBJ1-5; the D gene is possibly TRBD1 (6 bases). This CDR3 has 17 residues. The V gene's germline CDR1 is DFQATT and CDR2 SNEGSKA (reference sequence).

At least ten counts were recorded for this clonotype. This chain uses TRBV5-8 with TRBJ1-3, with D hard to call. Germline CDR1 reads SGHTS; CDR2 reads YDEGEE. Deletions cut 0 bases from V and 0 bases from J, with 7 bases between. The CDR3 extends over 15 amino acids. The CDR3 nucleotides are TGTGCCAGCAGCTTGGGGCCGGACTCTGGAAACACCATATATTTT. Protein product: CASSLGPDSGNTIYF. The full variable domain, rest sourced from reference TRBV5-8 and TRBJ1-3, is EAGVTQSPTHLIKTRGQQATLRCSPISGHTSVYWYQQALGLGLQFLLWYDEGEERNRGNFPPRFSGRQFPNYSSELNVNALELEDSALYLCASSLGPDSGNTIYFGEGSWLTVV.

This clonotype has at least ten counts. The genes are TRBV20-1 and TRBJ1-5, with D perhaps TRBD1 (6 bases). The CDR3 length is 14 residues. CDR1 is DFQATT, CDR2 SNEGSKA, per germline (reference sequence). The V end lost 0 bases, the J end lost 6 bases, and 12 bases lay between the germline ends. The CDR3 loop is CSARDSRGSQPQHF. In nucleotides, the CDR3 is TGCAGTGCTAGAGATAGCAGGGGTAGTCAGCCCCAGCATTTT.

This clonotype was detected only a few times. The V gene is TRBV5-6, the J gene TRBJ1-6; D unclear. V was pared by 0 bases and J by 9 bases, with 16 bases between. Germline loops: CDR1 SGHDT, CDR2 YYEEEE. This CDR3 comprises 16 residues. This CDR3 reads CASSLAAGLSLSPLHF. The CDR3 DNA reads TGTGCCAGCAGCTTGGCCGCCGGACTGTCGCTTTCACCCCTCCACTTT.

This clonotype was counted many times. The chain links TRBV20-1 to TRBJ2-7; 10 nucleotides line up with TRBD1. Germline-derived CDR1 and CDR2 are DFQATT and SNEGSKA (reference sequence). V gave up 1 base and J gave up 4 bases; unmatched junction bases: 4. This CDR3 region has 14 residues. CDR3 sequence (DNA): TGCAGTGCTAGAGGGCCGGGACAGGGGTACGAGCAGTACTTC. Translating it yields CSARGPGQGYEQYF.